Given below is one T cell receptor beta chain in context. The record originates from a study of blood T cell repertoires in COVID-19. Study background: The origin of the acute and convalescent COVID-19 samples was the United States, Italy and Spain. PBMCs, B-cell-depleted T cells, or T cells were the source of the cDNA or gDNA that made up the material.

Original handling: Estimation of nucleated cell counts was performed using reference gene primer amplification. Repertoires were generated with immunoSEQ multiplex PCR, while TCRdb's copy carries only in-frame clones and drops some. V, J and clone size derive from that table, while D and trimming were established from the DNA sequence. Among about 140,000 clones listed, around three quarters were seen once. The sequencing sample was made of peripheral blood. This TCR came from a man older than 75 with acute or convalescent COVID-19.

CDR3: CASSPAGASSYEQYF. Here the CDR3 DNA reads TGTGCCAGCAGCCCAGCGGGGGCGAGCTCCTACGAGCAGTACTTC. This chain connects TRBV7-6 to TRBJ2-7; TRBD2 matches 8 bases. Germline V gene data show CDR1 as SGHVS and CDR2 as FNYEAQ. J lost 0 bases, V lost 5 bases, and 6 bases had no gene match. There are 15 residues in the CDR3.